Below are 8 T cell receptor beta chains sequenced from a single sample in a study of blood T cell repertoires in COVID-19. Assay used: immunoSEQ multiplex PCR; TCRdb lists only in-frame clones, some missing. This repertoire shows about 200,000 clones, 94% found once; its top ten account for about 0.8%. The sample was peripheral blood. Receptors originate from a man aged 30 to 45 with COVID-19, enrolled during active disease.

This chain uses TRBV9 with TRBJ2-1; TRBD2 matches at 9 bases. J was trimmed by 5 bases and V by 0 bases; bases with no gene match: 9. Germline CDR1 SGDLS, CDR2 YYNGEE. The CDR3 length is 17 residues. For the CDR3, the DNA is TGTGCCAGCAGCGTAGGACCAAGCGGGGGGCTCCACAATGAGCAGTTCTTC. It codes for CASSVGPSGGLHNEQFF.

The J gene is TRBJ1-6, the V gene TRBV7-9, with TRBD1 matching over 7 bases. The V segment lost 5 bases and the J segment 4 bases; nucleotides outside the gene matches: 17. Germline lookup yields CDR1 SEHNR and CDR2 FQNEAQ (reference sequence). This CDR3 is 19 amino acids long. The CDR3 reads CASSPSDRAATPYNSPLHF. CDR3 in DNA: TGTGCCAGCAGCCCCTCAGACAGGGCGGCTACCCCTTATAATTCACCCCTCCACTTT.

The chain links TRBV5-1 to TRBJ1-1, with unresolved D. Between the trimmed V and J ends, which lost 0 bases and 0 bases, there was a span of 6 bases. The germline V gene encodes CDR1 SGHRS and CDR2 YFSETQ. This CDR3 region has 14 residues. CDR3 bases: TGCGCCAGCAGCTTGGATGACATGAACACTGAAGCTTTCTTT. This gives the protein CASSLDDMNTEAFF.

The chain uses TRBV6-5 and TRBJ1-2, with a weak D call TRBD1 (5 bases). Trimming cost V 6 bases and J 3 bases, with 14 bases left between them. The CDR3 runs to 14 residues. The V gene's germline CDR1 is MNHEY and CDR2 SVGAGI. The CDR3 DNA follows: TGTGCCAGCAGCGACAGTGGATACGACTATGGCTACACCTTC. Translated: CASSDSGYDYGYTF.

The chain is built from TRBV3-1 (or the pseudogene TRBV3-2) and TRBJ2-6; D ambiguous. The V and J ends lost 5 bases and 2 bases respectively, with 7 bases between them. Germline V CDR1 and CDR2: LGHDT, YNNKEL (reference sequence). The CDR3 covers 14 residues. For the CDR3, the DNA is TGTGCCAGCAGCGAGGAACCTGGGGCCAACGTCCTGACTTTC. Its translation: CASSEEPGANVLTF.

The J gene is TRBJ1-2, the V gene TRBV7-9; 8 positions match TRBD1. With V trimmed by 5 bases and J by 3 bases, 5 bases remained unmatched. The CDR3 has 14 amino acids. The germline gives CDR1 SEHNR, CDR2 FQNEAQ (reference sequence). CDR3: CASSRDRGDYGYTF. The DNA of the CDR3 is TGTGCCAGCAGCCGCGACAGGGGTGACTATGGCTACACCTTC.

The chain recombines TRBV19 with TRBJ2-7; 9 bases fit TRBD1. Per germline, CDR1 LNHDA and CDR2 SQIVND (reference sequence). The CDR3 totals 14 residues. The junction had 6 bases not matched to a gene; V was cut back by 6 bases and J by 3 bases. The CDR3 coding sequence is TGTGCCAGTAGCCTCAGGACAGGGGACTACGAGCAGTACTTC. It translates to CASSLRTGDYEQYF.

The J gene is TRBJ2-1, the V gene TRBV19; TRBD2 is a possible D gene (6 bases). V lost 4 bases, J lost 0 bases, and 13 bases lay in between. The CDR3 spans 16 residues. The germline gives CDR1 LNHDA, CDR2 SQIVND (reference sequence). The CDR3 protein is CASSTPDGSSYNEQFF. The DNA for the CDR3 is TGTGCCAGTAGTACCCCCGACGGGAGCTCCTACAATGAGCAGTTCTTC.